This T cell receptor (beta chain) was profiled in a study of beta chain features in type 1 diabetes. Study conclusions and caveats: PCR might favor shorter templates, equally in patients and controls. There was a moderate but significant shortening of TCRB CDR3s in all four CD4+ subsets of Type 1 diabetes patients.

The CDR3 consists of 13 residues. Trimming stripped 8 bases from V and 0 bases from J, with 8 bases between. The germline V gene has CDR1 MDHEN and CDR2 SYDVKM. Details on this clone: Its antigen is as yet unknown.

Expressed TCRB transcripts were sequenced because the entire RNA isolate underwent reverse transcription. TCRdb keeps only in-frame clones here, not all; method: immunoSEQ multiplex PCR. This table has hundreds of thousands of clones, 7% to 10% appearing once. The single heparinised draw taken from each donor contained roughly 100 mL of blood on average. CD4+ naive, central memory, regulatory and stem cell-like memory subsets were isolated by sorting on CD45RO/CCR7/CD25/CD127/CD95/CD27. In all sorted populations, purity surpassed 98%. The chain carries TRBV28 and TRBJ1-3; weak D call: TRBD1 (6 bases). Sequenced sample: central memory CD4+ T cells from blood. This TCR came from a man aged 25-45 years with type 1 diabetes. Written as DNA, the CDR3 is TGTGCCAGCTTACAGGGCTCTGGAAACACCATATATTTT. This encodes CASLQGSGNTIYF.